Sequencing of this T cell receptor beta chain was carried out in a study of blood T cell repertoires in COVID-19. Study background: Material from acute and convalescent COVID-19 was sourced from the United States, Italy and Spain. The cDNA or gDNA used as material had been derived from T cells, B-cell-depleted T cells, or PBMCs.

Measured with immunoSEQ multiplex PCR; TCRdb has only the in-frame clones, and not every one. Seen here are under 300,000 clones, around nine tenths observed once, and the top ten hold 0.83%. V was trimmed by 1 base and J by 5 bases, leaving 15 bases between them. Germline CDR1 MGHRA, CDR2 YSYEKL. The CDR3 runs to 16 residues. The TCR comes from a man in his thirties or forties with COVID-19, enrolled during active disease. Specimen: peripheral blood. The rearrangement joins TRBV4-1 to TRBJ2-1; D might be TRBD2 (5 bases). The CDR3 DNA sequence: TGCGCCAGCAGCCAAGCCGGGATCCGACCAGACAATGAGCAGTTCTTC. Translation gives CASSQAGIRPDNEQFF.